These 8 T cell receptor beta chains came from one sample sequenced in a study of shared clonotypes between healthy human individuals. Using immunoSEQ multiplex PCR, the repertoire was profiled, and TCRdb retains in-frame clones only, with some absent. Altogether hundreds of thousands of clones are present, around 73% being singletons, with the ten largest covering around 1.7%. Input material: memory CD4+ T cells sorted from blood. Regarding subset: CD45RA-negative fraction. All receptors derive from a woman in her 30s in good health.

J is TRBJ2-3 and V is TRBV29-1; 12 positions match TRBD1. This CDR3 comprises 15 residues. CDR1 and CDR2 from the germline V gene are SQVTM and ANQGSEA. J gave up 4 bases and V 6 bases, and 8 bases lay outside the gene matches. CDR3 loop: CSVPPGTGGSDTQYF. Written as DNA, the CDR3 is TGCAGCGTCCCTCCCGGGACAGGGGGCTCAGATACGCAGTATTTT.

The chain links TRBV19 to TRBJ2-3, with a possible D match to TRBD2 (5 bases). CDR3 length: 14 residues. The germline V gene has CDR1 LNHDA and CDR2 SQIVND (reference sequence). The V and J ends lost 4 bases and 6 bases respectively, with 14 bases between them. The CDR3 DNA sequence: TGTGCCAGTAGTACCCAGGCGGGCCGGGATACGCAGTATTTT. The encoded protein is CASSTQAGRDTQYF.

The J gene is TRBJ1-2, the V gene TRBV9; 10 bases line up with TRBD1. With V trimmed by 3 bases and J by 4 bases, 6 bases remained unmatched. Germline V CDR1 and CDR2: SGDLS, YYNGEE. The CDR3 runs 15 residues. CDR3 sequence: CASSEDRGRAYGYTF. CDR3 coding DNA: TGTGCCAGCAGCGAAGACAGGGGGCGCGCCTATGGCTACACCTTC.

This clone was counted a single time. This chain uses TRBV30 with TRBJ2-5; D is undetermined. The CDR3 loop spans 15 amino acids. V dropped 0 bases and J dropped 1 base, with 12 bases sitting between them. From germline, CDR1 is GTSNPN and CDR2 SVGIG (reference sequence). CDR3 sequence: CAWSVMLASQETQYF. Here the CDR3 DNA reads TGTGCCTGGAGTGTAATGCTCGCGAGCCAAGAGACCCAGTACTTC.

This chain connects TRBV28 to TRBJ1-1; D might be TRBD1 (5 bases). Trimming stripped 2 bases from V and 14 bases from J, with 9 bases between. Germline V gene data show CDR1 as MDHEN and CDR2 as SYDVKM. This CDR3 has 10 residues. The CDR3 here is CASSLERTFF. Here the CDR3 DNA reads TGTGCCAGCAGTTTAGAAAGGACATTCTTT.

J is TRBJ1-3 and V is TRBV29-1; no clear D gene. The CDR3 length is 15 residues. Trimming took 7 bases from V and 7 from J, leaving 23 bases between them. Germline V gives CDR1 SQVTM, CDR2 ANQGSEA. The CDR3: CSALGVDGSDNTIYF. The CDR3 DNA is TGCAGCGCCCTAGGAGTTGACGGTAGTGATAACACCATATATTTT.

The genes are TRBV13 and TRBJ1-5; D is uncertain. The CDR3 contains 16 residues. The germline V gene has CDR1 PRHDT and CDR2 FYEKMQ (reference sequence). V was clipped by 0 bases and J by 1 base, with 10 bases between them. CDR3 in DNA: TGTGCCAGCAGCTTAGGCGGTGTGGGGAGCAATCAGCCCCAGCATTTT. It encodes CASSLGGVGSNQPQHF.

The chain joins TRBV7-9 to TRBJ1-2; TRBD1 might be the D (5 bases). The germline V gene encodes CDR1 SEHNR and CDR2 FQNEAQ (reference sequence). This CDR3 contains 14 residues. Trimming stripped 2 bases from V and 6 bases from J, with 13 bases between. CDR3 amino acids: CASSLLMSGHGYTF. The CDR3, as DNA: TGTGCCAGCAGCTTACTAATGTCGGGGCATGGCTACACCTTC.